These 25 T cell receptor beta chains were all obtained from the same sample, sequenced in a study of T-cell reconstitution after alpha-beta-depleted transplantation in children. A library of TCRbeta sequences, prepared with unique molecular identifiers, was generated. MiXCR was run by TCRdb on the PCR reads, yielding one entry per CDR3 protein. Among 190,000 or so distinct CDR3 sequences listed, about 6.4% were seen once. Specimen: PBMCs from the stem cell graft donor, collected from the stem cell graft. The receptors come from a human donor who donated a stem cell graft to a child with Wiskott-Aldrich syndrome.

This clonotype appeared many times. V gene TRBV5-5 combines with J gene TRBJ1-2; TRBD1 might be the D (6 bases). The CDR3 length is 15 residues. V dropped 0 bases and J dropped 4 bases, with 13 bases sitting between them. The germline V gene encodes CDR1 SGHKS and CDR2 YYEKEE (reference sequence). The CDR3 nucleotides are TGTGCCAGCAGCTTGGAACAGGGAGGTATCTATGGCTACACCTTC. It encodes CASSLEQGGIYGYTF.

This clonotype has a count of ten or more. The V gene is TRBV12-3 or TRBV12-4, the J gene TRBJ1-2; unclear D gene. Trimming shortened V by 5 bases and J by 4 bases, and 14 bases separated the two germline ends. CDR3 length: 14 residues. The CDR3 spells CASSKDLYGYGYTF. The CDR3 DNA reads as TGTGCCAGCAGTAAGGATTTGTACGGCTATGGCTACACCTTC.

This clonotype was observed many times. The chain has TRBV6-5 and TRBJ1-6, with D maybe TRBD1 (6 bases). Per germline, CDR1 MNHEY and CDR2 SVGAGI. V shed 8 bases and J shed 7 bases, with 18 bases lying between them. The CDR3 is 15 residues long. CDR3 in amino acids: CASGPLRGSNSPLHF. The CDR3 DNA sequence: TGTGCCAGCGGGCCACTCAGGGGTTCCAATTCACCCCTCCACTTT.

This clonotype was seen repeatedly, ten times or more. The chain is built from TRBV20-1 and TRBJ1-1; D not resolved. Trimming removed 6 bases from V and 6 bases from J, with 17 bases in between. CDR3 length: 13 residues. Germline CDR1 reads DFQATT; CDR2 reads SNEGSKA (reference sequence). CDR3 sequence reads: CSATRQGRSEAFF. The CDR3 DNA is TGCAGTGCCACCCGACAAGGAAGGTCTGAAGCTTTCTTT.

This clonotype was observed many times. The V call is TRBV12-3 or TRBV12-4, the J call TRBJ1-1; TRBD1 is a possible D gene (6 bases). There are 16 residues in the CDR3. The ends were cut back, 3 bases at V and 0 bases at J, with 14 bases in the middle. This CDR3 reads CASSFPGVPMNTEAFF. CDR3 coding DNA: TGTGCCAGCAGTTTCCCAGGGGTTCCCATGAACACTGAAGCTTTCTTT.

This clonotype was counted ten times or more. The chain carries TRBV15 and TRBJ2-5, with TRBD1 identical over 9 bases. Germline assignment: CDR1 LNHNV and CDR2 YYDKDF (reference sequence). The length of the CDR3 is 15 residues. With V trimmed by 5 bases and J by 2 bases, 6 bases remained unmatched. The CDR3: CATSSGQGLQETQYF. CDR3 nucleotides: TGTGCCACCAGCTCGGGACAGGGACTACAAGAGACCCAGTACTTC.

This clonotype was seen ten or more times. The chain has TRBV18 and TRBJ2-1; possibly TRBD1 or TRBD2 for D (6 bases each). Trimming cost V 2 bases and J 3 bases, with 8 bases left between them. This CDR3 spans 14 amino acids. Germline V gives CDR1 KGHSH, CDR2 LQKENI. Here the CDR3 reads CASSPKGGYNEQFF. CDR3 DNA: TGTGCCAGCTCACCAAAGGGGGGCTACAATGAGCAGTTCTTC.

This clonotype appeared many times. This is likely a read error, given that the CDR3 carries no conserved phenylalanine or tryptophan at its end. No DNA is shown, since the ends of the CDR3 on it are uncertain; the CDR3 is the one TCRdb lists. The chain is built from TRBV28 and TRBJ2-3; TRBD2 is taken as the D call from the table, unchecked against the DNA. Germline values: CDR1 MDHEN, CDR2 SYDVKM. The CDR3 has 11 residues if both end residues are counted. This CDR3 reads CASSYAEEGLL.

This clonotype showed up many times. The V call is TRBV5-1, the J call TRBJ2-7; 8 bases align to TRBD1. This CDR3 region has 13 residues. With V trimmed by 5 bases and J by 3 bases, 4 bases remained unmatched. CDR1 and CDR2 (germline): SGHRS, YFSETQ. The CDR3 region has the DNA TGCGCCAGCAGGCCAGGGGGCGTCTACGAGCAGTACTTC. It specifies CASRPGGVYEQYF.

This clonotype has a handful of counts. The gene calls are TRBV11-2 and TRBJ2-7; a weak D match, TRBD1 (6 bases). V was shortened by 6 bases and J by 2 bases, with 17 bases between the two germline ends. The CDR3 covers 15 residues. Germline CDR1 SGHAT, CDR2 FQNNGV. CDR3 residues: CASSMDRNDAYEQYF. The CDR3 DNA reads TGTGCCAGCAGTATGGACAGAAACGATGCCTACGAGCAGTACTTC.

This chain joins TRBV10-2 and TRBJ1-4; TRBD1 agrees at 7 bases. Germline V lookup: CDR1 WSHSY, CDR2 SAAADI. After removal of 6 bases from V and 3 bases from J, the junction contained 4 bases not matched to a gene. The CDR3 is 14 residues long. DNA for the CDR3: TGCGCCAGCAGGAGGGACAGCGCTAATGAAAAACTGTTTTTT. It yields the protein CASRRDSANEKLFF.

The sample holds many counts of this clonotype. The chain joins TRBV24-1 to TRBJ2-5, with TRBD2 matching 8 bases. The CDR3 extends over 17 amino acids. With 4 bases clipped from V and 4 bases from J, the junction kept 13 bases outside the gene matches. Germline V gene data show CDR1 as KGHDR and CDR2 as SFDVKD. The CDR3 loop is CATSDFPRGEVRETQYF. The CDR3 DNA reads TGTGCCACCAGTGACTTCCCGCGGGGGGAAGTTAGAGAGACCCAGTACTTC.

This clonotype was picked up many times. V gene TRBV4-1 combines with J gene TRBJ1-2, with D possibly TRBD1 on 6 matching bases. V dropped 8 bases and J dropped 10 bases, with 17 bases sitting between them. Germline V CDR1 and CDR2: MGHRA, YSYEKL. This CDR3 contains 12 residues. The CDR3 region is CASHGDIPVYTF. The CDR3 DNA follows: TGCGCCAGCCACGGGGACATCCCGGTCTACACCTTC.

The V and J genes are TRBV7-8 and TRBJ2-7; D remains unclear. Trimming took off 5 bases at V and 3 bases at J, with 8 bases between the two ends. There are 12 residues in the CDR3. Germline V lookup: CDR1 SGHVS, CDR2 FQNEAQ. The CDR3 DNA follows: TGTGCCAGCAGCACCAAAATCTACGAGCAGTACTTC. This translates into CASSTKIYEQYF.

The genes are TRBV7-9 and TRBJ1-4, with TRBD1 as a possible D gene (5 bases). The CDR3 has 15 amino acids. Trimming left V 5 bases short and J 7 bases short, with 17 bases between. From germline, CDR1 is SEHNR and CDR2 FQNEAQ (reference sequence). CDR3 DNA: TGTGCCAGCAGCCCGACTGGCCGGGGCCTTGAAAAACTGTTTTTT. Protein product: CASSPTGRGLEKLFF.

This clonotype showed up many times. This CDR3 is CSAAGRLERENSPLHF. In DNA, the CDR3 is TGCAGTGCAGCCGGCAGGCTGGAACGGGAGAATTCACCCCTCCACTTT. This chain connects TRBV20-1 to TRBJ1-6; no reliable D call. CDR1 is DFQATT, CDR2 SNEGSKA, per germline (reference sequence). V was trimmed by 6 bases and J by 7 bases, leaving 22 bases between them. The CDR3 has 16 amino acids.

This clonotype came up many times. CDR3 DNA: TGTGCCATCAGTGAGTTTTGGGTTGGTGACACTGAAGCTTTCTTT. Its translation: CAISEFWVGDTEAFF. This chain links TRBV10-3 with TRBJ1-1; unclear D gene. V gave up 1 base and J gave up 3 bases, with 12 bases separating them. CDR3 length: 15 amino acids. CDR1 and CDR2 from the germline V gene are ENHRY and SYGVKD.

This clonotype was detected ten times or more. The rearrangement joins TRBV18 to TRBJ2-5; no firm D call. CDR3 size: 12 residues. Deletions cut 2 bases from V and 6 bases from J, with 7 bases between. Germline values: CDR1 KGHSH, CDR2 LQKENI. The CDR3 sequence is CASSPNEKTQYF. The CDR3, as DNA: TGTGCCAGCTCACCAAACGAGAAGACCCAGTACTTC.

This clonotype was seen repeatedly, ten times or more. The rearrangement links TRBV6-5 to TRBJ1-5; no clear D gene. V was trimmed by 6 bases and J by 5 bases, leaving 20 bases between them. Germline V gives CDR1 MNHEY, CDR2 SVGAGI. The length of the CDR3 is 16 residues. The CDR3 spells CASRPLRASAHQPQHF. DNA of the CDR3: TGTGCCAGCAGACCCTTGCGGGCGTCGGCACATCAGCCCCAGCATTTT.

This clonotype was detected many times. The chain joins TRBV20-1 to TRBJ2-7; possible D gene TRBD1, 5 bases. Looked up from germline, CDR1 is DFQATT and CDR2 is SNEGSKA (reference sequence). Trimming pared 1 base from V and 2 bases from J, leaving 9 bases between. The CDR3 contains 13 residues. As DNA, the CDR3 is TGCAGTGCTAGAGGACAGCCCACCTACGAGCAGTACTTC. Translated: CSARGQPTYEQYF.

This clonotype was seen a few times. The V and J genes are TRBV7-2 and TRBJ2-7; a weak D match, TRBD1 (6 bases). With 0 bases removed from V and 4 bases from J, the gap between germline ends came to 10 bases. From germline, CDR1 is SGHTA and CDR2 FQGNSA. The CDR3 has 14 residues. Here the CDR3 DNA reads TGTGCCAGCAGCTTAGCGATTACAGGGTACGAGCAGTACTTC. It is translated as CASSLAITGYEQYF.

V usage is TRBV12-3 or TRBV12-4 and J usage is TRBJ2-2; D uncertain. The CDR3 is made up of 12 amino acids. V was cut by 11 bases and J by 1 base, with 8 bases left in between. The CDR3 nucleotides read TGTGCCGCCACGGGGAACACCGGGGAGCTGTTTTTT. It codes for CAATGNTGELFF.

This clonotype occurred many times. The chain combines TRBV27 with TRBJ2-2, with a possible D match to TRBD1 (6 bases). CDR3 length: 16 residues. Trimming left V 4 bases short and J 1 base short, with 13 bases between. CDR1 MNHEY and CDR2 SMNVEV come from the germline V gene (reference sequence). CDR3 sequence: CASSSKTGLNTGELFF. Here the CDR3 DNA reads TGTGCCAGCAGTTCTAAGACAGGCCTGAACACCGGGGAGCTGTTTTTT.

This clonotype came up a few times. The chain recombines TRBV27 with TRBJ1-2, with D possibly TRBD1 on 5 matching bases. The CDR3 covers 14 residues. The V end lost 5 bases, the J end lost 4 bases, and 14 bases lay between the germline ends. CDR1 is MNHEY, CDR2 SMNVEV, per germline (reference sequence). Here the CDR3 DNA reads TGTGCCAGCAGTCCAACCCCGGGGGGCTATGGCTACACCTTC. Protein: CASSPTPGGYGYTF.

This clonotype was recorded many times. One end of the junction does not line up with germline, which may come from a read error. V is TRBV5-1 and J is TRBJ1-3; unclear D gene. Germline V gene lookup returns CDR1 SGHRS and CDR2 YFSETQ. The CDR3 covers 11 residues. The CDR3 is CASSSGNTIYF. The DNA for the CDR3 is TGTGCCAGCAGTTCGGGGAACACCATATATTTT.